Below are 32 T cell receptor beta chains sequenced from a single sample in a study of T cells in Graves' hyperthyroidism and ophthalmopathy. What was amplified from RNA transcripts were TCR beta CDR3 regions. The HTBI primer set drove a first-round RT-PCR of the TCR CDR3. TCRdb processed the multiplex PCR reads anew with MiXCR; each CDR3 protein has one entry. The sample has 600,000 to 700,000 distinct CDR3 sequences; 45% are singletons. The specimen was peripheral blood or thyroid tissue (not recorded which). These receptors came from an adult man with Graves' disease, either hyperthyroidism or ophthalmopathy (not recorded which).

The chain employs TRBV10-3 and TRBJ1-6, with TRBD1 identical over 8 bases. CDR3 length: 17 amino acids. Germline V gene data show CDR1 as ENHRY and CDR2 as SYGVKD. V trimming: 4 bases; J trimming: 4 bases; junction bases outside the gene matches: 9. As DNA, the CDR3 is TGTGCCATCAGTGGATCGGGACAGGCCGTGTATAATTCACCCCTCCACTTT. Its protein is CAISGSGQAVYNSPLHF.

This clonotype has a single count. The chain recombines TRBV5-1 with TRBJ1-2, with D perhaps TRBD1 (5 bases). The V and J ends lost 1 base and 2 bases respectively, with 18 bases between them. Looked up from germline, CDR1 is SGHRS and CDR2 is YFSETQ. The CDR3 is 17 amino acids. CDR3 DNA: TGCGCCAGCAGCTTGCGGTCAGGGCTATCGTTGAACTATGGCTACACCTTC. Translated, it gives CASSLRSGLSLNYGYTF. Supplemented by reference TRBV5-1 and TRBJ1-2, the full variable domain reads KAGVTQTPRYLIKTRGQQVTLSCSPISGHRSVSWYQQTPGQGLQFLFEYFSETQRNKGNFPGRFSGRQFSNSRSEMNVSTLELGDSALYLCASSLRSGLSLNYGYTFGSGTRLTVV.

This clonotype was recorded once. The rearrangement joins TRBV20-1 to TRBJ1-2, with TRBD1 matching 8 bases. Germline V gene lookup returns CDR1 DFQATT and CDR2 SNEGSKA (reference sequence). There are 13 residues in the CDR3. CDR3 nucleotide sequence: TGCAGGGTGACAGGGGCCTCTAACTATGGCTACACCTTC. It encodes CRVTGASNYGYTF.

This clonotype was counted ten times or more. This chain connects TRBV2 to TRBJ2-7; D unresolved. Germline assignment: CDR1 SNHLY and CDR2 FYNNEI. This CDR3 contains 15 residues. V was shortened by 4 bases and J by 0 bases, with 13 bases between the two germline ends. CDR3: CASSAAQQSSYEQYF. CDR3 nucleotide sequence: TGTGCCAGCAGTGCCGCCCAACAATCCTCCTACGAGCAGTACTTC.

The chain couples TRBV7-9 to TRBJ1-1; TRBD1 matches 9 bases. CDR3 length: 15 residues. Trimming removed 5 bases from V and 4 bases from J; junction bases left unmatched: 8. CDR1 is SEHNR, CDR2 FQNEAQ, per germline (reference sequence). The CDR3 DNA reads TGTGCCAGCAGCCCGCATGGACAGGGGTGCACTGAAGCTTTCTTT. Translated, it gives CASSPHGQGCTEAFF.

This clonotype was counted at least ten times. The chain has TRBV25-1 and TRBJ1-6; 10 bases match TRBD1. Per the germline V gene, CDR1 is MGHDK and CDR2 is SYGVNS. The CDR3 contains 14 residues. V gave up 6 bases and J gave up 10 bases; unmatched junction bases: 6. The CDR3 coding sequence is TGTGCCAGCAGAGTGACAGGGGGCACCTCACCCCTCCACTTT. It codes for CASRVTGGTSPLHF.

This clonotype was found many times. The chain recombines TRBV5-1 with TRBJ2-7; the match to TRBD1 covers 7 bases. Germline CDR1 SGHRS, CDR2 YFSETQ. The CDR3 has 15 residues. V was pared by 4 bases and J by 3 bases, with 10 bases of the junction left unmatched. CDR3 bases: TGCGCCAGCAGCGTGCGGACAGGAGGTGGCTACGAGCAGTACTTC. This gives the protein CASSVRTGGGYEQYF.

This clonotype was counted many times. The chain combines TRBV20-1 with TRBJ2-5; D remains ambiguous. V was shortened by 0 bases and J by 4 bases, with 12 bases between the two germline ends. Germline V gives CDR1 DFQATT, CDR2 SNEGSKA (reference sequence). The CDR3 runs to 14 residues. For the CDR3, the DNA is TGCAGTGCTAGAGATGGTGGGCAGGTAGAGACCCAGTACTTC. It translates to CSARDGGQVETQYF.

Written as DNA, the CDR3 is TGTGCCAGCAGGAACTATCAGGTTAGGAGGGCTGAAGCTTTCTTT. This gives the protein CASRNYQVRRAEAFF. The chain joins TRBV6-5 to TRBJ1-1; no clear D. Germline V lookup: CDR1 MNHEY, CDR2 SVGAGI. CDR3 length: 15 amino acids. Between the trimmed V and J ends, which lost 6 bases and 6 bases, there was a span of 20 bases.

The chain has TRBV20-1 and TRBJ1-6; 10 bases are a match to TRBD1. V gave up 6 bases and J gave up 3 bases; unmatched junction bases: 2. Germline V gene sequence: CDR1 DFQATT, CDR2 SNEGSKA (reference sequence). CDR3 size: 14 residues. The CDR3 loop is CSARDRGYNSPLHF. CDR3 coding DNA: TGCAGTGCGAGGGACAGGGGCTATAATTCACCCCTCCACTTT.

In regard to this clonotype: Germline and junction disagree at one end, which may indicate a read error. J is TRBJ1-5 and V is TRBV2; 9 bases agree with TRBD1. Germline CDR1 SNHLY, CDR2 FYNNEI. The CDR3 consists of 16 residues. This chain's CDR3 is CVSRTGTGTSNQPQHF. DNA of the CDR3: TGTGTCAGCAGGACCGGGACAGGGACCAGCAATCAGCCCCAGCATTTT.

This clonotype came up a few times. The V call is TRBV7-9, the J call TRBJ2-7, with 7 bases matching TRBD1. J gave up 6 bases and V 4 bases, and 3 bases lay outside the gene matches. The CDR3 extends over 12 amino acids. Germline lookup yields CDR1 SEHNR and CDR2 FQNEAQ (reference sequence). The CDR3 here is CASSSGGFEQYF. DNA of the CDR3: TGTGCCAGCAGCTCAGGGGGATTCGAGCAGTACTTC. Combining the CDR3 with reference TRBV7-9 and TRBJ2-7 gives the whole variable domain DTGVSQNPRHKITKRGQNVTFRCDPISEHNRLYWYRQTLGQGPEFLTYFQNEAQLEKSRLLSDRFSAERPKGSFSTLEIQRTEQGDSAMYLCASSSGGFEQYFGPGTRLTVT.

This clonotype appeared a few times. The chain carries TRBV12-3 or TRBV12-4 and TRBJ1-2; no clear D gene. The length of the CDR3 is 13 residues. Trimming removed 7 bases at V and 4 bases at J, with 13 bases between. CDR3 loop: CASIWGSSYGYTF. The CDR3 coding sequence is TGTGCCAGCATCTGGGGTTCGAGCTATGGCTACACCTTC.

Many counts were recorded for this clonotype. The CDR3, as DNA: TGTGCCAGCAGGGGATCCAGGGGGCCTCACTATGGCTACACCTTC. It codes for CASRGSRGPHYGYTF. The chain is built from TRBV11-2 and TRBJ1-2; 8 nucleotides line up with TRBD1. The CDR3 covers 15 residues. Germline-derived CDR1 and CDR2 are SGHAT and FQNNGV. The junction had 9 bases not matched to a gene; V was cut back by 6 bases and J by 3 bases. Combining the CDR3 with reference TRBV11-2 and TRBJ1-2 gives the whole variable domain EAGVAQSPRYKIIEKRQSVAFWCNPISGHATLYWYQQILGQGPKLLIQFQNNGVVDDSQLPKDRFSAERLKGVDSTLKIQPAKLEDSAVYLCASRGSRGPHYGYTFGSGTRLTVV.

In its sample, this clonotype was seen many times. This chain uses TRBV7-8 with TRBJ1-4; D is unresolved. CDR1 is SGHVS, CDR2 FQNEAQ, per germline. Trimming shortened V by 5 bases and J by 7 bases, and 11 bases separated the two germline ends. The CDR3 is made up of 13 amino acids. The CDR3 loop is CASSGSAGEKLFF. In DNA, the CDR3 is TGTGCCAGCAGCGGGTCGGCGGGTGAAAAACTGTTTTTT.

Concerning this clonotype itself: A much more abundant neighbour one base away suggests this may be a read error. The rearrangement uses TRBV7-9 and TRBJ1-6; 11 bases line up with TRBD1. This CDR3 has 17 amino acids. Germline V gives CDR1 SEHNR, CDR2 FQNEAQ (reference sequence). The CDR3 DNA reads as TGTGCCGGCAGCCCCGGACAGGGGGCAAGCTATAATTCACCCCTCCACTTT. This encodes CAGSPGQGASYNSPLHF.

There are many counts of this clonotype. The chain recombines TRBV20-1 with TRBJ2-7, with a weak D call TRBD1 (6 bases). There are 13 residues in the CDR3. Germline V CDR1 and CDR2: DFQATT, SNEGSKA (reference sequence). The V and J ends lost 5 bases and 2 bases respectively, with 13 bases between them. CDR3 nucleotide sequence: TGCAGTGCTGACGACAGGATTCCCTACGAGCAGTACTTC. Amino acid sequence: CSADDRIPYEQYF.

Many counts were recorded for this clonotype. This rearrangement joins TRBV2 to TRBJ1-2; the D gene is possibly TRBD1 (6 bases). CDR1 is SNHLY and CDR2 is FYNNEI in the germline V gene. The CDR3 is 15 amino acids. V was clipped by 4 bases and J by 0 bases, with 12 bases between them. CDR3 DNA sequence: TGTGCCAGCAGTGCACAGGGTGGGACTAACTATGGCTACACCTTC. It codes for CASSAQGGTNYGYTF.

This clonotype was detected ten times or more. The chain is built from TRBV15 and TRBJ1-1; D gene uncertain. Germline V lookup: CDR1 LNHNV, CDR2 YYDKDF (reference sequence). The V end was cut by 4 bases, the J end by 1 base, with 13 bases between. This CDR3 has 15 residues. The CDR3 loop is CATSTEYTANTEAFF. The CDR3 DNA reads as TGTGCCACCAGCACAGAGTACACAGCGAACACTGAAGCTTTCTTT.

V usage is TRBV20-1 and J usage is TRBJ1-2; D unresolved. CDR3 length: 16 amino acids. The V end was cut by 0 bases, the J end by 4 bases, with 18 bases between. CDR1 and CDR2 from the germline V gene are DFQATT and SNEGSKA (reference sequence). CDR3 residues: CSARDAAFREGYGYTF. The CDR3 nucleotides are TGCAGTGCTAGAGACGCCGCTTTTAGGGAGGGCTATGGCTACACCTTC.

This clonotype appeared once. The CDR3 carries no conserved terminal phenylalanine or tryptophan, so it likely arises from a read error. The DNA is omitted, as the CDR3 cannot be located on it reliably, and the CDR3 follows TCRdb's listing. V and J are TRBV2 and TRBJ2-7; the table's D call, TRBD2, was not checked against the DNA. 9 amino acids form the CDR3, both terminal residues included. Germline CDR1 SNHLY, CDR2 FYNNEI. The CDR3 protein is CVSSNLVGL.

This clonotype has at least ten counts. The V and J genes are TRBV12-3 or TRBV12-4 and TRBJ1-4, with unresolved D. This CDR3 is built from 14 residues. With 3 bases removed from V and 3 bases from J, the gap between germline ends came to 8 bases. The CDR3 DNA reads TGTGCCAGCAGTTTCAGTGGGCCTAATGAAAAACTGTTTTTT. This gives the protein CASSFSGPNEKLFF.

This clonotype was observed a handful of times. CDR3 in amino acids: CASSYQENEKLFF. DNA of the CDR3: TGTGCCAGCAGTTATCAGGAGAATGAAAAACTGTTTTTT. The chain is built from TRBV6-6 and TRBJ1-4, with D unclear. Trimming cost V 3 bases and J 5 bases, with 7 bases left between them. CDR3 length equals 13 residues. In germline, CDR1 is MNHNY, CDR2 SVGAGI (reference sequence).

At least ten counts were recorded for this clonotype. The chain links TRBV20-1 to TRBJ1-2; the D gene is possibly TRBD1 (5 bases). CDR1 is DFQATT and CDR2 is SNEGSKA in the germline V gene (reference sequence). Trimming removed 1 base from V and 6 bases from J, with 15 bases in between. This CDR3 is 14 amino acids long. The CDR3 DNA follows: TGCAGTGCTAGAGTTGTTCAGGGAATGGATGGCTACACCTTC. It encodes CSARVVQGMDGYTF.

This clonotype occurred many times. This chain connects TRBV9 to TRBJ1-6; 11 bases match TRBD1. V gave up 1 base and J gave up 10 bases; unmatched junction bases: 7. This CDR3 is built from 16 residues. Per germline, CDR1 SGDLS and CDR2 YYNGEE. CDR3: CASSVTGTGGGSPLHF. CDR3 bases: TGTGCCAGCAGCGTAACAGGGACAGGGGGTGGATCACCCCTCCACTTT.

V and J are TRBV20-1 and TRBJ1-1; 8 nucleotides line up with TRBD1. This CDR3 contains 16 residues. The trim removed 1 base at V and 5 bases at J, leaving 12 bases unmatched. Germline CDR1 DFQATT, CDR2 SNEGSKA (reference sequence). The DNA of the CDR3 is TGCAGTGCTAGAGTTCGGCAGGGGGCACTGGAGACTGAAGCTTTCTTT. Its translation: CSARVRQGALETEAFF.

The chain employs TRBV4-1 and TRBJ2-7; D ambiguous. The CDR3 consists of 14 residues. Trimming cost V 5 bases and J 1 base, with 12 bases left between them. Germline loops: CDR1 MGHRA, CDR2 YSYEKL. CDR3 amino acids: CASSASIGSYEQYF. The CDR3 DNA reads TGCGCCAGCAGCGCCTCCATCGGATCCTACGAGCAGTACTTC.

The sample holds many counts of this clonotype. The rearrangement links TRBV7-9 to TRBJ2-2, with 8 bases identical to TRBD1. The germline gives CDR1 SEHNR, CDR2 FQNEAQ (reference sequence). This CDR3 is built from 11 residues. J lost 7 bases, V lost 10 bases, and 2 bases had no gene match. The CDR3 sequence is CATDRGGELFF. Here the CDR3 DNA reads TGTGCCACCGACAGGGGCGGGGAGCTGTTTTTT.

Points on this clonotype: A much bigger clone sits one base away, suggesting this may be a read error. This chain links TRBV20-1 with TRBJ2-5, with D uncertain. CDR1 and CDR2 from the germline V gene are DFQATT and SNEGSKA (reference sequence). There are 11 residues in the CDR3. V dropped 2 bases and J dropped 7 bases, with 8 bases sitting between them. This chain's CDR3 is CSARLEGTQYF. CDR3 coding DNA: TGCAGTGCTAGACTCGAAGGGACCCAGTACTTC.

There are many counts of this clonotype. The chain joins TRBV6-1 to TRBJ1-6, with 9 bases fitting TRBD1. The junction had 2 bases not matched to a gene; V was cut back by 4 bases and J by 7 bases. The CDR3 totals 14 residues. Germline values: CDR1 MNHNS, CDR2 SASEGT. Here the CDR3 DNA reads TGTGCCAGCAGTGCCGGACAGGGGAATTCACCCCTCCACTTT. Protein product: CASSAGQGNSPLHF.

There are many counts of this clonotype. The gene calls are TRBV10-1 and TRBJ1-5; D unclear. The V gene lost 1 base and the J gene lost 6 bases, with 1 base spanning the gap. The germline gives CDR1 WNHNN, CDR2 SYGVQD (reference sequence). The CDR3 totals 11 residues. The CDR3, as DNA: TGCGCCAGCAGTGAGTTTCAGCCCCAGCATTTT. It specifies CASSEFQPQHF.

This chain connects TRBV12-3 or TRBV12-4 to TRBJ1-5; 7 nucleotides agree with TRBD1. This CDR3 region has 12 residues. Unmatched junction bases numbered 3, after V lost 6 bases and J lost 7 bases. CDR3 amino acids: CASRTGQQPQHF. DNA of the CDR3: TGTGCCAGCAGGACAGGGCAACAGCCCCAGCATTTT.